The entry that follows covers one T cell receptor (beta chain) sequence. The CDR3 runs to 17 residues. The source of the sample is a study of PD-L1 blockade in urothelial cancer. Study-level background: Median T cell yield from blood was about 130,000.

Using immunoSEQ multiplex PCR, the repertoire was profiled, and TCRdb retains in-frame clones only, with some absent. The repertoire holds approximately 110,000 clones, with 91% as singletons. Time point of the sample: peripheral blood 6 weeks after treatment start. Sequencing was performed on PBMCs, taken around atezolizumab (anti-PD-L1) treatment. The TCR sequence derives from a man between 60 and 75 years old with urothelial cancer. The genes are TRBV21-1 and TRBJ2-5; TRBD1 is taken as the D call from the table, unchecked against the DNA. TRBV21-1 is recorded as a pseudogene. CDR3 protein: CASTVLQGQPFQETQYF. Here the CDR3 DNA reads TGTGCCAGCACCGTTTTACAGGGACAGCCTTTCCAAGAGACCCAGTACTTC.